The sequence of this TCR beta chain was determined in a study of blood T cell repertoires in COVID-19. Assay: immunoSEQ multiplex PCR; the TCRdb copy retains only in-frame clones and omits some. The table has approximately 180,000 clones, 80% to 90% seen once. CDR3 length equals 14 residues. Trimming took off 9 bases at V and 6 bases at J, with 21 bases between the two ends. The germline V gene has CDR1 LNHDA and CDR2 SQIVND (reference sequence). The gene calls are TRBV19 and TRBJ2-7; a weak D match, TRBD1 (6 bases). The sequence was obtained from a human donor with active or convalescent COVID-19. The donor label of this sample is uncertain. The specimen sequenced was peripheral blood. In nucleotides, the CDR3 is TGTGCCAGCAGAGAGACAGGAAGATCCCTCGAGCAGTACTTC. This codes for CASRETGRSLEQYF.